The 19 T cell receptor beta chains reported below all come from one sample, sequenced in a study of shared clonotypes between healthy human individuals. TCRdb's table, derived via immunoSEQ multiplex PCR, lists solely in-frame clones and lacks some. The sample consists of 1,100,000 or so clones, about 80% of them appearing once. Material for sequencing was memory CD4+ T cells from PBMCs. This sample's subset: CD45RA-negative fraction. These receptors were obtained from a man between 18 and 35 years old in good health. Some clones in this sample may be carry-over from other donors' samples.

The chain couples TRBV15 to TRBJ2-1; perhaps TRBD2 as D (6 bases). CDR1 is LNHNV, CDR2 YYDKDF, per germline (reference sequence). The CDR3 length is 17 residues. V shed 1 base and J shed 4 bases, with 17 bases lying between them. CDR3 loop: CATSRVGVSGAYNEQFF. CDR3 nucleotide sequence: TGTGCCACCAGCAGAGTTGGTGTTAGCGGAGCATACAATGAGCAGTTCTTC.

The chain employs TRBV9 and TRBJ2-2; 14 nucleotides align to TRBD2. The CDR3 is made up of 19 amino acids. J was trimmed by 0 bases and V by 1 base; bases with no gene match: 5. In germline, CDR1 is SGDLS, CDR2 YYNGEE. This CDR3 is CASSVTRLAGGANTGELFF. The DNA of the CDR3 is TGTGCCAGCAGCGTAACCCGACTAGCGGGAGGGGCGAACACCGGGGAGCTGTTTTTT.

V gene TRBV29-1 combines with J gene TRBJ2-7, with 12 bases identical to TRBD1. V was pared by 7 bases and J by 3 bases, with 7 bases of the junction left unmatched. Germline CDR1 reads SQVTM; CDR2 reads ANQGSEA. The CDR3 covers 14 residues. The CDR3 DNA sequence: TGCAGCGCTTCCGGGACAGGGGGCTTCTACGAGCAGTACTTC. Protein: CSASGTGGFYEQYF.

The chain combines TRBV10-3 with TRBJ1-2; maybe TRBD1 (5 bases). Deletions cut 0 bases from V and 1 base from J, with 9 bases between. This CDR3 has 15 residues. In germline, CDR1 is ENHRY, CDR2 SYGVKD. The CDR3 DNA reads TGTGCCATCAGTGAGTCGTTGGGGGGTAACTATGGCTACACCTTC. It specifies CAISESLGGNYGYTF.

This rearrangement joins TRBV11-2 to TRBJ2-5, with 9 positions matching TRBD2. The CDR3 sequence is 16 residues long. J was trimmed by 7 bases and V by 1 base; bases with no gene match: 10. CDR1 and CDR2 (germline): SGHAT, FQNNGV. CDR3 sequence (DNA): TGTGCCAGCAGCTTAGGGACTAGCGCGATCTCGAGGACCCAGTACTTC. Protein sequence: CASSLGTSAISRTQYF.

V is TRBV14 and J is TRBJ2-1, with TRBD2 matching over 10 bases. CDR3 length equals 13 residues. With V trimmed by 1 base and J by 15 bases, 6 bases remained unmatched. Per germline, CDR1 SGHDN and CDR2 FVKESK. In nucleotides, the CDR3 is TGTGCCAGCAGCCAAGTAGCTAGCGGGAGACCGTTCTTC. Translating gives CASSQVASGRPFF.

The genes are TRBV18 and TRBJ2-1, with 14 bases matching TRBD2. J lost 8 bases, V lost 6 bases, and 9 bases had no gene match. Germline CDR1 reads KGHSH; CDR2 reads LQKENI. The CDR3 loop spans 16 amino acids. The CDR3 DNA is TGTGCCAGCTCCCGGGGACTAGCGGGAGTTGGGGATGAGCAGTTCTTC. The encoded protein is CASSRGLAGVGDEQFF.

This sequence joins TRBV5-1 and TRBJ2-5; 11 bases align to TRBD1. Germline assignment: CDR1 SGHRS and CDR2 YFSETQ. The trim removed 5 bases at V and 0 bases at J, leaving 3 bases unmatched. The CDR3 extends over 15 amino acids. The CDR3 region is CASRSGQGDQETQYF. DNA of the CDR3: TGCGCCAGCAGGTCGGGACAGGGGGACCAAGAGACCCAGTACTTC.

This chain links TRBV29-1 with TRBJ2-1; D is perhaps TRBD2 (6 bases). The CDR3 loop spans 16 amino acids. Germline CDR1 and CDR2: SQVTM and ANQGSEA. The V end was cut by 7 bases, the J end by 0 bases, with 19 bases between. CDR3 DNA sequence: TGCAGCGGAAAAAGTCGGGTCGGGAGCTCCTACAATGAGCAGTTCTTC. It is translated as CSGKSRVGSSYNEQFF.

V gene TRBV28 combines with J gene TRBJ1-4; D is perhaps TRBD1 (5 bases). The CDR3 runs 16 residues. Trimming took off 2 bases at V and 0 bases at J, with 10 bases between the two ends. The germline gives CDR1 MDHEN, CDR2 SYDVKM. The CDR3 sequence: CASSLHGGATNEKLFF. The DNA for the CDR3 is TGTGCCAGCAGTTTACATGGAGGGGCAACTAATGAAAAACTGTTTTTT.

The CDR3, as DNA: TGTGCCAGCTCACTTAAAGCGGAGAGCTCCTACGAGCAGTACTTC. Translating gives CASSLKAESSYEQYF. The V call is TRBV18, the J call TRBJ2-7, with a weak D call TRBD2 (5 bases). This CDR3 region has 15 residues. Germline V gene data show CDR1 as KGHSH and CDR2 as LQKENI. V lost 4 bases, J lost 0 bases, and 13 bases lay in between.

The genes are TRBV27 and TRBJ1-1; D call uncertain. Germline V gene data show CDR1 as MNHEY and CDR2 as SMNVEV (reference sequence). Trimming took off 5 bases at V and 5 bases at J, with 15 bases between the two ends. This CDR3 contains 14 residues. This chain's CDR3 is CASSPRGPPTEAFF. CDR3 nucleotides: TGTGCCAGCAGTCCCCGCGGCCCCCCGACTGAAGCTTTCTTT.

This clone was counted once. A read error is likely here: a far larger clone is one base away. The same CDR3 also results from other DNA sequences found in this sample. The J gene is TRBJ2-5, the V gene TRBV11-2; D is ambiguous. Trimming took 6 bases from V and 1 from J, leaving 3 bases between them. In germline, CDR1 is SGHAT, CDR2 FQNNGV. This CDR3 contains 11 residues. This CDR3 reads CASSPQETQYF. The CDR3 DNA reads as TGTGCCAGCAGTCCCCAAGAGACCCAGTACTTC.

The chain employs TRBV16 and TRBJ2-7; D possibly corresponds to TRBD1 (5 bases). Per germline, CDR1 KGHSY and CDR2 FQNENV. The CDR3 is 15 residues long. V lost 1 base to trimming and J lost 6 bases, with 16 bases between them. CDR3 bases: TGTGCCAGCAGCCAATTAGGGCAGAAAGGGGCCGAGCAGTACTTC. As protein: CASSQLGQKGAEQYF. Complete variable domain (other parts from reference TRBV16 and TRBJ2-7): GEEVAQTPKHLVRGEGQKAKLYCAPIKGHSYVFWYQQVLKNEFKFLISFQNENVFDETGMPKERFSAKCLPNSPCSLEIQATKLEDSAVYFCASSQLGQKGAEQYFGPGTRLTVT.

The rearrangement uses TRBV25-1 and TRBJ2-5; tentative D call: TRBD1 (6 bases). Trimming shortened V by 5 bases and J by 5 bases, and 9 bases separated the two germline ends. This CDR3 spans 12 amino acids. Germline assignment: CDR1 MGHDK and CDR2 SYGVNS. CDR3: CASSSQGETQYF. The CDR3 DNA reads as TGTGCCAGCAGTTCCCAGGGGGAGACCCAGTACTTC.

This clone was observed a single time. The chain has TRBV4-2 and TRBJ2-7; TRBD2 is a possible D gene (5 bases). The V and J ends lost 0 bases and 2 bases respectively, with 8 bases between them. This CDR3 is built from 14 residues. The germline CDR1 and CDR2 sequences are LGHNA and YNFKEQ. The CDR3 loop is CASSQEGGPYEQYF. The CDR3 DNA follows: TGTGCCAGCAGCCAAGAGGGCGGGCCCTACGAGCAGTACTTC.

This clone was picked up many times. V is TRBV4-1 and J is TRBJ1-4; D perhaps matches TRBD1 (6 bases). The germline gives CDR1 MGHRA, CDR2 YSYEKL. V lost 2 bases and J lost 0, with 10 bases in between. The CDR3 consists of 16 residues. The CDR3 DNA reads as TGCGCCAGCAGCCAAACAGGGCGGGCAACTAATGAAAAACTGTTTTTT. It is translated as CASSQTGRATNEKLFF.

This sequence joins TRBV5-4 and TRBJ2-5; 10 positions agree with TRBD1. The ends lost 5 bases at V and 3 bases at J; junction bases unmatched: 7. The CDR3 length is 15 residues. Germline CDR1 is SGHNT and CDR2 is YYREEE (reference sequence). The CDR3 loop is CASSWGGQGKETQYF. The CDR3 DNA is TGTGCCAGCAGTTGGGGGGGACAGGGGAAAGAGACCCAGTACTTC.

Turning to this clone: Given the absence of the conserved phenylalanine or tryptophan at the CDR3 end, a read error is likely. Because the CDR3's place on the DNA is in doubt, the DNA is left out and the CDR3 is given as listed by TCRdb. The V and J genes are TRBV20-1 and TRBJ1-1; the table's D call TRBD1 went unverified against the DNA. CDR1 is DFQATT and CDR2 is SNEGSKA in the germline V gene (reference sequence). The CDR3 extends over 10 residues, inclusive of both ends. The CDR3 is CSARAAGPAV.